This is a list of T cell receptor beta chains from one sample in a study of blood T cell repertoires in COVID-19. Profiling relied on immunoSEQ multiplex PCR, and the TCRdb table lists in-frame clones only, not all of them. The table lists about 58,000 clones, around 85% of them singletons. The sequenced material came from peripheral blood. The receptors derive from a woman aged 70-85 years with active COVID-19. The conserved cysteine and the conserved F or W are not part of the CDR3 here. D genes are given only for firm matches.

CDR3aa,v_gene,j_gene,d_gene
ASSPGAREPQY,TRBV7-3,TRBJ2-5,-
ASSTDREEGWGEAF,TRBV28,TRBJ1-1,TRBD1
AITPGQGNTEAF,TRBV6-5,TRBJ1-1,TRBD1
ATSRGTLSGDGELF,TRBV15,TRBJ2-2,-
ASSNLDEQF,TRBV6-5,TRBJ2-1,-
ASSLGQTYEQY,TRBV2,TRBJ2-7,-
ASIVNRGQETQY,TRBV2,TRBJ2-5,TRBD1
ASSLDPSNYGYT,TRBV11-2,TRBJ1-2,-
AWSVGSTDTQY,TRBV30,TRBJ2-3,-
ASSLSTGGEKLF,TRBV27,TRBJ1-4,-
AWTVGGRIQETQY,TRBV30,TRBJ2-5,-
ASSFLSGSPGSNEQF,TRBV28,TRBJ2-1,TRBD2
ASSRDGGGAYNEQF,TRBV3-1/TRBV3-2,TRBJ2-1,TRBD2
ASSVDLAGVTTGELF,TRBV9,TRBJ2-2,TRBD2
ASSLARTGFYEQY,TRBV28,TRBJ2-7,TRBD1
ASSRTGGLLNEKLF,TRBV5-1,TRBJ1-4,TRBD1
ASSPRQASLYNEQF,TRBV18,TRBJ2-1,-
ASSLTGTGYGYGYT,TRBV11-2,TRBJ1-2,TRBD1
AWSPQGYEQY,TRBV30,TRBJ2-7,-
ASSLYRDRGQEKLF,TRBV7-2,TRBJ1-4,TRBD1
SASHRSSRSGANVLT,TRBV20-1,TRBJ2-6,-
ASSFQAENTGELF,TRBV7-8,TRBJ2-2,-
ASTTDGPYGAETQY,TRBV28,TRBJ2-5,-
ASSPLEGGGSPLH,TRBV18,TRBJ1-6,-
ASSMQQGAYGYT,TRBV19,TRBJ1-2,-
ASSLRIRGGSYEQY,TRBV7-9,TRBJ2-7,-
ASSEEQGWVYGYT,TRBV2,TRBJ1-2,-
ASGSGRAGSYEQY,TRBV27,TRBJ2-7,TRBD2
ASSLAVGTDRNTEAF,TRBV5-6,TRBJ1-1,-
ASSLTSGRFSEQF,TRBV7-6,TRBJ2-1,TRBD2
ASSELVGGTGNEQF,TRBV2,TRBJ2-1,-
ASSFRGVYGYT,TRBV5-8,TRBJ1-2,-
ASSAGQVYGYT,TRBV5-6,TRBJ1-2,TRBD1
ASSPGTRPYEQY,TRBV18,TRBJ2-7,TRBD2
ASSFGENSPLH,TRBV28,TRBJ1-6,-
ASTLNLDREGETQY,TRBV11-1,TRBJ2-5,TRBD2
ASSDLAGGYEQY,TRBV2,TRBJ2-7,TRBD2
ASRAAGGVKEKLF,TRBV27,TRBJ1-4,-
ASSISGRANNEQF,TRBV7-2,TRBJ2-1,TRBD2
ASSLAMGQSYEQY,TRBV7-6,TRBJ2-7,TRBD1
ASSIPGLAGGGDTQY,TRBV19,TRBJ2-3,TRBD2